This T cell receptor (beta chain) was sequenced during a study of CD8+CD57+ T cells in acquired aplastic anemia. The wider study: Yields of DNA that came from sorted CD4+ and CD8+ cells averaged approximately 3.2 ug.

Profiles of TCR beta VDJ and CDR3 were generated from a genomic DNA template. One entry per CDR3 protein, called by TCRdb with MiXCR from the reads. Of 310,000 or so distinct CDR3 sequences listed, approximately 58% were seen once; the top ten hold under 1.5%. The CDR3 loop spans 16 amino acids. Germline CDR1 and CDR2: SGHRS and YFSETQ. V was clipped by 0 bases and J by 6 bases; unmatched bases: 7. It was patients with CD8+CD57+ cell expansion by flow cytometry who were chosen for sequencing. Sequencing was performed on sorted CD4+, CD8+, or CD8+CD57+ T cells (not recorded which) from PBMCs. The chain carries TRBV5-1 and TRBJ1-3, with TRBD1 matching 9 bases. The sequence was obtained from a human donor with aplastic anemia. CDR3 protein: CASSLGDRGFENTIYF. CDR3 nucleotide sequence: TGCGCCAGCAGCTTGGGCGACAGGGGGTTTGAAAACACCATATATTTT.